This entry features one TCR beta chain sequence. The sample has other DNA sequences that encode this CDR3 too. This sample is part of a study of blood T cell repertoires in COVID-19. Turning to the study itself: Samples of COVID-19 (acute and convalescent) were obtained from the United States, Italy and Spain. Sample material is recorded as cDNA or gDNA derived from T cells, B-cell-depleted T cells, or PBMCs.

Authors' analysis steps: By means of reference gene primer amplification, nucleated cell counts were estimated. Libraries were prepared by immunoSEQ multiplex PCR; TCRdb keeps only in-frame clonotypes and omits some of them. V and J calls plus clone size are reproduced from that table; the DNA served to infer D and trimming. The table records about 24,000 clones, 92% of them present only once. The V and J ends lost 4 bases and 1 base respectively, with 12 bases between them. The CDR3 length is 14 residues. Germline V gene data show CDR1 as SGHRS and CDR2 as YFSETQ. The receptor was isolated from a man between 70 and 80 years old with active COVID-19. The chain uses TRBV5-1 and TRBJ2-7, with a tentative D call TRBD1 (6 bases). Input material: peripheral blood. CDR3 protein: CASSPEDSSYEQYF. DNA of the CDR3: TGCGCCAGCAGCCCCGAGGACAGTTCCTACGAGCAGTACTTC.